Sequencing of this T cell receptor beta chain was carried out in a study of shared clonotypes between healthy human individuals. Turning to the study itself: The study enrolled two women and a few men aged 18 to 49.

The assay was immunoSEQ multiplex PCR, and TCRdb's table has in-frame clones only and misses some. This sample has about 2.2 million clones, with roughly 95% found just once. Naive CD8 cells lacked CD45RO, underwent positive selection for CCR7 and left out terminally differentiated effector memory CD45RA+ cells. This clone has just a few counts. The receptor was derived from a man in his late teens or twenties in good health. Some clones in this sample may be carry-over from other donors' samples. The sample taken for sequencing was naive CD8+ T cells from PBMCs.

The CDR3 nucleotides read TGTGCCAGCAGCTTAGCGGGGGGTTTGTTCTTC. Protein: CASSLAGGLFF. The chain employs TRBV6-5 and TRBJ2-1; 10 positions match TRBD2. Germline V gene sequence: CDR1 MNHEY, CDR2 SVGAGI. Trimming removed 6 bases from V and 15 bases from J; junction bases left unmatched: 5. This CDR3 is 11 amino acids long.